This T cell receptor beta chain was recorded in a study of shared clonotypes between healthy human individuals. Turning to the study itself: CD4 naive and memory got three plates each, CD8 naive two, CD8 memory one. Findings and limits, study-wide: Blood was the only sampled material, and tissue repertoires likely differ. Researchers found naive subsets generally carried larger estimated richness than memory subsets.

The repertoire was sequenced with immunoSEQ multiplex PCR; TCRdb's copy has only in-frame clones and lacks some. The top ten clones hold around 0.13% of a sample with 2 million to 2.5 million clones, roughly 95% of them seen once. A note on this clone: Its antigen is undetermined.

V lost 6 bases, J lost 4 bases, and 12 bases stayed unmatched. The CDR3 has 17 residues. CDR1 is WSHSY and CDR2 is SAAADI in the germline V gene. The chain is built from TRBV10-2 and TRBJ2-5, with 12 bases identical to TRBD2. This TCR came from a young man in good health. The sequenced material came from naive CD4+ T cells sorted from blood. This sample's subset: CD45RA+ positively selected. CDR3 sequence: CASRKGLAGGSGETQYF. Here the CDR3 DNA reads TGCGCCAGCAGGAAGGGGCTAGCGGGGGGGTCTGGAGAGACCCAGTACTTC.